Shown below are 24 T cell receptor beta chains from a single sample sequenced in a study of shared clonotypes between healthy human individuals. Only in-frame clones appear in the TCRdb table, and some are missing; sequencing was by immunoSEQ multiplex PCR. The repertoire consists of about 1.5 million clones, with around 98% occurring once and the leading ten covering about 0.45%. Sequenced sample: naive CD4+ T cells sorted from blood. Subset specified: CD45RA+ positively selected. The receptors were sampled from a man aged 30 to 45 in good health.

The DNA for the CDR3 is TGTGCCAGCAGCGGCGACAATGAGCAGTTCTTC. Residues: CASSGDNEQFF. The rearrangement links TRBV9 to TRBJ2-1; no reliable D call. V was pared by 3 bases and J by 5 bases, with 3 bases between. Germline CDR1 is SGDLS and CDR2 is YYNGEE. CDR3 length: 11 amino acids.

The gene calls are TRBV9 and TRBJ2-7; tentatively, D is TRBD1 (5 bases). V gave up 4 bases and J gave up 3 bases, with 11 bases separating them. Germline V gene lookup returns CDR1 SGDLS and CDR2 YYNGEE. There are 13 residues in the CDR3. The CDR3 DNA follows: TGTGCCAGCAGCCGGGCAGGGCGCTACGAGCAGTACTTC. Encoded protein: CASSRAGRYEQYF.

J is TRBJ2-3 and V is TRBV6-1; weak D call: TRBD2 (5 bases). V was clipped by 2 bases and J by 0 bases, with 12 bases between them. CDR3 size: 16 residues. The germline CDR1 and CDR2 sequences are MNHNS and SASEGT. The CDR3 spells CASSELEGSSTDTQYF. DNA of the CDR3: TGTGCCAGCAGTGAACTAGAGGGTTCTAGCACAGATACGCAGTATTTT.

J is TRBJ2-3 and V is TRBV2; tentatively, D is TRBD1 (5 bases). Trimming cost V 4 bases and J 10 bases, with 27 bases left between them. The CDR3 has 17 amino acids. Per the germline V gene, CDR1 is SNHLY and CDR2 is FYNNEI. DNA of the CDR3: TGTGCCAGCAGTGTCAGCAGGGCCGGACCCCTGGGGATCGCGCAGTATTTT. It codes for CASSVSRAGPLGIAQYF.

The V gene is TRBV12-5, the J gene TRBJ1-2, with D hard to call. The germline V gene encodes CDR1 LGHNT and CDR2 FRNRAP. Trimming stripped 3 bases from V and 7 bases from J, with 9 bases between. CDR3 length equals 12 residues. The CDR3 nucleotides read TGTGCTAGTGGTTTCGATGTGGTTGGCTACACCTTC. Amino acid sequence: CASGFDVVGYTF.

This rearrangement joins TRBV6-6 to TRBJ2-1, with 9 bases identical to TRBD1. The CDR3 runs to 15 residues. Unmatched junction bases numbered 12, after V lost 7 bases and J lost 8 bases. Looked up from germline, CDR1 is MNHNY and CDR2 is SVGAGI (reference sequence). Here the CDR3 reads CASNQPGQGRDEQFF. CDR3 bases: TGTGCCAGCAACCAGCCCGGACAGGGGAGGGATGAGCAGTTCTTC.

The V gene is TRBV27, the J gene TRBJ2-3; unclear D gene. The CDR3 length is 13 residues. Per germline, CDR1 MNHEY and CDR2 SMNVEV (reference sequence). V lost 4 bases and J 6 bases, leaving 11 bases between the germline ends. CDR3 sequence (DNA): TGTGCCAGCAGTTCCCTTCAGCGCGATACGCAGTATTTT. Its translation is CASSSLQRDTQYF.

The chain is built from TRBV27 and TRBJ2-2, with TRBD1 matching 7 bases. With V trimmed by 0 bases and J by 1 base, 2 bases remained unmatched. This CDR3 contains 16 residues. From germline, CDR1 is MNHEY and CDR2 SMNVEV (reference sequence). CDR3 nucleotide sequence: TGTGCCAGCAGTTTATCCGGGACAGTGAACACCGGGGAGCTGTTTTTT. This sequence encodes CASSLSGTVNTGELFF.

The chain links TRBV6-5 to TRBJ2-1, with 7 nucleotides matching TRBD1. This CDR3 contains 15 residues. Trimming removed 6 bases from V and 3 bases from J; junction bases left unmatched: 8. Germline V gene lookup returns CDR1 MNHEY and CDR2 SVGAGI. In DNA, the CDR3 is TGTGCCAGCAGGGTTGACAGGGCCCTCTACAATGAGCAGTTCTTC. This gives the protein CASRVDRALYNEQFF.

CDR3 DNA: TGCGCCAGCAGCTTTGCCAGCGGAGTTTACAATGAGCAGTTCTTC. The encoded protein is CASSFASGVYNEQFF. The rearrangement uses TRBV5-1 and TRBJ2-1, with D perhaps matching TRBD2 (5 bases). From germline, CDR1 is SGHRS and CDR2 YFSETQ. The ends were cut back, 2 bases at V and 4 bases at J, with 13 bases in the middle. The CDR3 consists of 15 residues.

The CDR3 nucleotides read TGTGCCAGCAGCTTATTGCCCTTAGGGGGGGAGCAGTTCTTC. This codes for CASSLLPLGGEQFF. The chain carries TRBV11-2 and TRBJ2-1; D is tentatively TRBD1 or TRBD2 (6 bases each). This CDR3 is built from 14 residues. Trimming took off 2 bases at V and 10 bases at J, with 15 bases between the two ends. The V gene's germline CDR1 is SGHAT and CDR2 FQNNGV. Variable domain in full (rest from reference TRBV11-2 and TRBJ2-1): EAGVAQSPRYKIIEKRQSVAFWCNPISGHATLYWYQQILGQGPKLLIQFQNNGVVDDSQLPKDRFSAERLKGVDSTLKIQPAKLEDSAVYLCASSLLPLGGEQFFGPGTRLTVL.

The V call is TRBV7-2, the J call TRBJ2-7; 10 positions agree with TRBD2. The V and J ends lost 2 bases and 7 bases, in that order; junction bases with no gene match: 14. Germline CDR1 SGHTA, CDR2 FQGNSA. The CDR3 consists of 17 residues. CDR3 bases: TGTGCCAGCAGCTTAAGGGTAGCGGGAGGCATTGGCTGGGAGCAGTACTTC. It yields the protein CASSLRVAGGIGWEQYF. The whole variable domain, filled in from reference TRBV7-2 and TRBJ2-7, reads GAGVSQSPSNKVTEKGKDVELRCDPISGHTALYWYRQSLGQGLEFLIYFQGNSAPDKSGLPSDRFSAERTGGSVSTLTIQRTQQEDSAVYLCASSLRVAGGIGWEQYFGPGTRLTVT.

Worth noting for this clone: The identical CDR3 is also encoded by other nucleotide sequences in the sample. The chain couples TRBV28 to TRBJ2-7; 7 bases align to TRBD2. The CDR3 is 13 amino acids. Germline V gene data show CDR1 as MDHEN and CDR2 as SYDVKM. With V trimmed by 3 bases and J by 1 base, 0 bases remained unmatched. CDR3 region: CASSLGGSYEQYF. In nucleotides, the CDR3 is TGTGCCAGCAGTTTGGGGGGGTCCTACGAGCAGTACTTC.

CDR3 in amino acids: CASSLSGSGTDTQYF. The CDR3 DNA follows: TGTGCCAGCAGCCTAAGCGGGAGTGGCACAGATACGCAGTATTTT. This rearrangement joins TRBV4-2 to TRBJ2-3; 8 nucleotides align to TRBD2. CDR3 length: 15 amino acids. Germline values: CDR1 LGHNA, CDR2 YNFKEQ. V shed 4 bases and J 1 base; nucleotides not matched to a gene: 4.

The chain joins TRBV6-4 to TRBJ2-7; a possible D gene is TRBD2 (5 bases). This CDR3 is 17 amino acids long. Germline loops: CDR1 MRHNA, CDR2 SNTAGT. V gave up 0 bases and J gave up 3 bases, with 18 bases separating them. CDR3 in amino acids: CASSDSLEDRGDYEQYF. The CDR3 bases are TGTGCCAGCAGTGACTCCCTGGAGGATCGGGGTGACTACGAGCAGTACTTC.

The CDR3 DNA is TGTGCCAGCAGCAGACTAGCGGGAGACACAGATACGCAGTATTTT. Amino acid sequence: CASSRLAGDTDTQYF. This rearrangement joins TRBV6-1 to TRBJ2-3; 12 bases line up with TRBD2. Germline V gene sequence: CDR1 MNHNS, CDR2 SASEGT. The CDR3 length is 15 residues. V trimming: 6 bases; J trimming: 2 bases; junction bases outside the gene matches: 3.

Concerning this clone itself: One end of the junction fails to match germline, which may point to a read error. This rearrangement joins TRBV2 to TRBJ2-7; TRBD2 matches at 14 bases. The germline V gene encodes CDR1 SNHLY and CDR2 FYNNEI. This CDR3 is 12 amino acids long. The CDR3 is CASSETSGRAKF. Written as DNA, the CDR3 is TGTGCCAGCAGCGAGACTAGCGGGAGGGCGAAGTTC.

The CDR3 nucleotides are TGTGCCAGCTCACCAGAACTTGAAAAACTGTTTTTT. Its protein is CASSPELEKLFF. This sequence joins TRBV18 and TRBJ1-4; D is unclear. This CDR3 region has 12 residues. The V and J ends lost 2 bases and 7 bases respectively, with 5 bases between them. Germline CDR1 and CDR2: KGHSH and LQKENI.

The chain couples TRBV5-4 to TRBJ1-1; 7 positions match TRBD1. The CDR3 is 18 residues long. The V gene's germline CDR1 is SGHNT and CDR2 YYREEE (reference sequence). V dropped 4 bases and J dropped 0; count of bases not matched to a gene: 15. The CDR3 DNA is TGTGCCAGCAGCAGACGGCGGGACAGCTCGCGGATGAACACTGAAGCTTTCTTT. It codes for CASSRRRDSSRMNTEAFF. The full variable domain, in which reference TRBV5-4 and TRBJ1-1 provide the parts outside the CDR3, is ETGVTQSPTHLIKTRGQQVTLRCSSQSGHNTVSWYQQALGQGPQFIFQYYREEENGRGNFPPRFSGLQFPNYSSELNVNALELDDSALYLCASSRRRDSSRMNTEAFFGQGTRLTVV.

The chain couples TRBV6-1 to TRBJ1-2; maybe TRBD1 (5 bases). The CDR3 has 13 amino acids. V was pared by 6 bases and J by 8 bases, with 16 bases between. The germline gives CDR1 MNHNS, CDR2 SASEGT. CDR3 coding DNA: TGTGCCAGCAGGCGGGACTCGGAGAGGGGCTACACCTTC. Its protein is CASRRDSERGYTF.

The chain combines TRBV9 with TRBJ2-3, with 12 bases lining up with TRBD2. J was trimmed by 6 bases and V by 4 bases; bases with no gene match: 6. Germline CDR1 is SGDLS and CDR2 is YYNGEE. This CDR3 comprises 15 residues. In DNA form, the CDR3 reads TGTGCCAGCAGCCCTACTAGCGGGGGGCTGGATACGCAGTATTTT. It codes for CASSPTSGGLDTQYF.

The rearrangement links TRBV5-4 to TRBJ1-2; maybe TRBD1 (6 bases). This CDR3 has 15 amino acids. From germline, CDR1 is SGHNT and CDR2 YYREEE (reference sequence). V was trimmed by 0 bases and J by 4 bases, leaving 13 bases between them. CDR3: CASSLGQGKGYGYTF. The CDR3 DNA follows: TGTGCCAGCAGCTTGGGGCAGGGGAAGGGCTATGGCTACACCTTC.

The V and J genes are TRBV5-5 and TRBJ2-7; 11 bases are a match to TRBD1. Trimming removed 4 bases from V and 6 bases from J; junction bases left unmatched: 12. Germline V gives CDR1 SGHKS, CDR2 YYEKEE (reference sequence). The CDR3 extends over 16 amino acids. CDR3 DNA: TGTGCCAGCAGCCATACGGGCGGACAGGGGGCATTCGAGCAGTACTTC. Translating gives CASSHTGGQGAFEQYF.

The genes are TRBV6-5 and TRBJ2-1; a possible D gene is TRBD1 (6 bases). Germline CDR1 MNHEY, CDR2 SVGAGI. V was clipped by 2 bases and J by 9 bases, with 14 bases between them. This CDR3 comprises 14 residues. CDR3 region: CASSYLRQAAEQFF. The CDR3 nucleotides are TGTGCCAGCAGTTACCTCAGACAGGCAGCTGAGCAGTTCTTC.